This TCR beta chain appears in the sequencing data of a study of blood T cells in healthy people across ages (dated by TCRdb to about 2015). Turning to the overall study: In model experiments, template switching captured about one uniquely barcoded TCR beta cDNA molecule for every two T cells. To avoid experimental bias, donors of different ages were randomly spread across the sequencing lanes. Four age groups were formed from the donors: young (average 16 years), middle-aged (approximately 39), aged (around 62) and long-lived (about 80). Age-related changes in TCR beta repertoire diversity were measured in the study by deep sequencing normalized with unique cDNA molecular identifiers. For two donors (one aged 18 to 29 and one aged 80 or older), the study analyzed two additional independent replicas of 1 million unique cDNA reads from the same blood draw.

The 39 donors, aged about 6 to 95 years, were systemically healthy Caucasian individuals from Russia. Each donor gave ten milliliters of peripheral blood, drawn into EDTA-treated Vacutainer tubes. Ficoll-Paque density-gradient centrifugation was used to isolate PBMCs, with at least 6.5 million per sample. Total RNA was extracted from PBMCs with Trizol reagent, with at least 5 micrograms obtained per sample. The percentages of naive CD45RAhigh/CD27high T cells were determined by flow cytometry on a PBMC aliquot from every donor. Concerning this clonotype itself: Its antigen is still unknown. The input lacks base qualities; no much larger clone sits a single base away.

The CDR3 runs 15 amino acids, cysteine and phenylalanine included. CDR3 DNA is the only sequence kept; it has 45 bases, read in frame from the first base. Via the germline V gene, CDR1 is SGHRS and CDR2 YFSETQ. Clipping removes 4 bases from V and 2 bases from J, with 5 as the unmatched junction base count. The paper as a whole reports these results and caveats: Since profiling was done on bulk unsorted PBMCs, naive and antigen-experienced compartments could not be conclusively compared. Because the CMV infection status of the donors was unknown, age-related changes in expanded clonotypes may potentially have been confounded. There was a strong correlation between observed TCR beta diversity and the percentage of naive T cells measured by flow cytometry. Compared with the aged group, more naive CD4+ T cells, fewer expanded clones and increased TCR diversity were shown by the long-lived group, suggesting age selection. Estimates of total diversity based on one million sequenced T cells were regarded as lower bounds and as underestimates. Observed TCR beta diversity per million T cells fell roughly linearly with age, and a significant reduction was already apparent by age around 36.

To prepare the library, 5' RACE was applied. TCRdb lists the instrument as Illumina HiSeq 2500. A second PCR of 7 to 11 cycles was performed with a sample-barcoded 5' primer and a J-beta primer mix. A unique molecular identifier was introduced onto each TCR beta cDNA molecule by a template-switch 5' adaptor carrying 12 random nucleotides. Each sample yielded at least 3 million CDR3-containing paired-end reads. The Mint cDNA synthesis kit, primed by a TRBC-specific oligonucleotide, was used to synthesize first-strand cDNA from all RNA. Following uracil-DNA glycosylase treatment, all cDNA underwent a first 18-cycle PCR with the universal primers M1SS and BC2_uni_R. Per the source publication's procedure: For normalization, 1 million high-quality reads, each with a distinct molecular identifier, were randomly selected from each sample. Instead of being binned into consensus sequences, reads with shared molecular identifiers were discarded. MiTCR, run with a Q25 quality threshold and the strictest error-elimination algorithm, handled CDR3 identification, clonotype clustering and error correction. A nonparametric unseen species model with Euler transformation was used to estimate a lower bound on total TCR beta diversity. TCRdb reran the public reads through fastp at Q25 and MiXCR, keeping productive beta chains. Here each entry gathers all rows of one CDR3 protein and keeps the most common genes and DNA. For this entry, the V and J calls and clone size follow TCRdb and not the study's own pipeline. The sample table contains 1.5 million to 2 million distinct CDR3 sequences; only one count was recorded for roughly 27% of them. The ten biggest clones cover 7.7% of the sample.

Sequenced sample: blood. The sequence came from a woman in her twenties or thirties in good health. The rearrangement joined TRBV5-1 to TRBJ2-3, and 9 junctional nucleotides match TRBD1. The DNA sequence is TGCGCCAGCAGCCGGACAGGGGCCGACACAGATACGCAGTATTTT. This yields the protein CASSRTGADTDTQYF.